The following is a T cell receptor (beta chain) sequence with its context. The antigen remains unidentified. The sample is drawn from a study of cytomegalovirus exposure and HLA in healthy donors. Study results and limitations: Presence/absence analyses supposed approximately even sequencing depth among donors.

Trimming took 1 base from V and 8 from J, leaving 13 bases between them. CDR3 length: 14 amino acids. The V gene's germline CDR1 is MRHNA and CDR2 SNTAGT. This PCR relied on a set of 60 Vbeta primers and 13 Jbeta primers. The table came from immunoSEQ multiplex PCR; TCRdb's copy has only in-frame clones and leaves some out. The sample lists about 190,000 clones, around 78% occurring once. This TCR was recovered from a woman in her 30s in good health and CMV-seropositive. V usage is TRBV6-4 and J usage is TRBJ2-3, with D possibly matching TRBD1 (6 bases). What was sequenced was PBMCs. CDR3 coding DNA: TGTGCCAGCAGTGACTTAACCTCACAGGGTACGCAGTATTTT. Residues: CASSDLTSQGTQYF.